This T cell receptor beta chain was captured in a study of identical twins. In germline, CDR1 is SGHDT, CDR2 YYEEEE. Trimming stripped 4 bases from V and 1 base from J, with 11 bases between. This CDR3 is built from 14 residues. TCRdb reanalysed the 5' RACE reads using MiXCR and keeps one entry per CDR3 protein. Of roughly 630,000 distinct CDR3 sequences detected, roughly 7.1% appear once; the ten largest clones hold around 1.6%. In the case of this clonotype: The antigen is unknown.

General study results and limits: Conclusions relied on cross-sectional statistical analysis, not following the same donors. Beta out-of-frame twin sharing showed a weaker excess.

These data also featured in a second study, about yellow fever vaccine responses in identical twins.

The sequence derives from a woman aged 18-29 years in good health. The chain is built from TRBV5-6 and TRBJ1-1, with a possible D match to TRBD1 (5 bases). The material sequenced was PBMCs. CDR3 nucleotide sequence: TGTGCCAGCAGCGAATACAGGAGGAACACTGAAGCTTTCTTT. It translates to CASSEYRRNTEAFF.